This T cell receptor beta chain is drawn from a study of shared clonotypes between healthy human individuals. This clone was detected only a few times. Participating donors were healthy, HIV-negative adults free of recent acute infections or vaccinations. Donors were Caucasian adults residing in Nashville, Tennessee, USA. The germline CDR1 and CDR2 sequences are MNHNS and SASEGT. V lost 7 bases and J 6 bases, leaving 18 bases between the germline ends. CDR3 length: 14 residues. The genomic DNA of each subset was split evenly across several immunoSEQ plates. Measured with immunoSEQ multiplex PCR; TCRdb has only the in-frame clones, and not every one. Counted here are about 1 million clones, about 80% occurring once; the ten biggest clones make up 1.4%.

The V and J genes are TRBV6-1 and TRBJ1-1; possible D gene TRBD1, 5 bases. The sequence derives from a man aged 18 to 35 in good health. Sequencing was done on a sample of memory CD4+ T cells sorted from blood. Subset of the sample: CD45RA-negative fraction. CDR3 region: CASTPTSGRSEAFF. Written as DNA, the CDR3 is TGTGCCAGCACCCCGACGTCAGGGAGATCTGAAGCTTTCTTT.